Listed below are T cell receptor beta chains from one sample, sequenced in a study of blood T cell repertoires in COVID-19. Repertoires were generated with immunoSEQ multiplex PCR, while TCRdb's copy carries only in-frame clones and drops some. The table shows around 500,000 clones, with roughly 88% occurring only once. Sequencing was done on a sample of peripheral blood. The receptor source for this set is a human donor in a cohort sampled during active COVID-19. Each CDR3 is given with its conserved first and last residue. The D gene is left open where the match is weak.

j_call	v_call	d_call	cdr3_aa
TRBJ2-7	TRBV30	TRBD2	CAWSGPGTSGYEQYF
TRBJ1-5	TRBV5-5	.	CASSSGVNNQPQHF
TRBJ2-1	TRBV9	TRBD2	CASSTLAGGLKGEQFF
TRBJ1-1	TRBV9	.	CASSQDSRTEAFF
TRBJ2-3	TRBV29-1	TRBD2	CSLGAGGRADTQYF
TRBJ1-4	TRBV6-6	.	CATDDQGTEKLFF
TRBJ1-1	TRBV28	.	CASRSDSPNTEAFF
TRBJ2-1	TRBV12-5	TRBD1	CASGLPSDRASEQFF
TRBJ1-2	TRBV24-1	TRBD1	CATRSGTGNYGYTF
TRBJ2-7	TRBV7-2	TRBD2	CASSSWTSGSPEQYF
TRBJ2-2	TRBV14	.	CASSQVRNTGELFF
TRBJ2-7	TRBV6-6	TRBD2	CASRQGLAGVEQYF
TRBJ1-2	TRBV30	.	CAWSPTAGGLSGYTF
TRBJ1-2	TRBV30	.	CAWSARGGYTF
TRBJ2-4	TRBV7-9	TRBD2	CASSLAGTSGSQNIQYF
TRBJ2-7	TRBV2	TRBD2	CASSERLAFEQYF
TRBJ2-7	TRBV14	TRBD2	CASSRAIAGITYEQYF
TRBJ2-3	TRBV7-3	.	CASSLESDTQYF
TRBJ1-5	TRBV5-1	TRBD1	CASSLTGGYQPQHF
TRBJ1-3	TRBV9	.	CASSGAPRTGNTIYF
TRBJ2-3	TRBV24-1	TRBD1	CATSRTGTGEPDTQYF
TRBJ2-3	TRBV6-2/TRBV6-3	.	CASSPIAPGTQYF
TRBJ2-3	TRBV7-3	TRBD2	CASSSSGGTDTQYF
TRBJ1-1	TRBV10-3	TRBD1	CAISEPGQGSTEAFF
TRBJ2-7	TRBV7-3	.	CASSLNGQHAYEQYF
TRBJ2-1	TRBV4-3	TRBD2	CASSQEGRVAGGINEQFF
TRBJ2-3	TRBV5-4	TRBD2	CASSFKGTSGSFGDTQYF
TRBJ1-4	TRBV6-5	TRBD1	CASLIGGASNEKLFF
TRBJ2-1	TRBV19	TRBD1	CASTQARDRIYNEQFF
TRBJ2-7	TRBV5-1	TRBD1	CASRPGTGVYEQYF
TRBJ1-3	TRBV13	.	CASSIGTISGNTIYF
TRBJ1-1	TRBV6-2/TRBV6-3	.	CASSSRTANTEAFF
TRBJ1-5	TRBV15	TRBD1	CATSTTIGQGGEEQPQHF
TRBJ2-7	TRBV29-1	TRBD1	CSAGRDSSYEQYF
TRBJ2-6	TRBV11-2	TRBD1	CASSPTGAGANVLTF